These 7 T cell receptor beta chains share one sample of origin, sequenced in a study of blood T cells in healthy people across ages. For the second PCR, which ran for about 6 to 11 cycles, a sample-barcoded 5' primer and a J-beta primer mix were used. Using its own MiXCR run on the 5' RACE reads, TCRdb lists one record per CDR3 protein. The sample has around 650,000 distinct CDR3 sequences, about 34% seen once. The sample taken for sequencing was blood. These receptors were taken from a woman of 80 years or more in good health.

The sample holds a few counts of this clonotype. The genes are TRBV12-3 or TRBV12-4 and TRBJ2-2; D is possibly TRBD1 (6 bases). This CDR3 region has 14 residues. Trimming took 7 bases from V and 1 from J, leaving 10 bases between them. CDR3 in DNA: TGTGCCAGCAAGGGACACCAGAACACCGGGGAGCTGTTTTTT. Its translation: CASKGHQNTGELFF.

The chain employs TRBV7-2 and TRBJ1-4; D remains unclear. V was clipped by 5 bases and J by 1 base, with 11 bases between them. The CDR3 is 15 residues long. The germline V gene encodes CDR1 SGHTA and CDR2 FQGNSA. The CDR3 is CASSRESRTNEKLFF. The CDR3 DNA sequence: TGTGCCAGCAGCCGAGAGTCAAGAACTAATGAAAAACTGTTTTTT.

For this clonotype: Mismatch with germline at one junction end may stem from a read error. The chain couples TRBV7-6 to TRBJ2-2; 9 positions agree with TRBD1. The CDR3 loop spans 14 amino acids. Germline values: CDR1 SGHVS, CDR2 FNYEAQ. The CDR3 is CAGSRTGVTGELFF. CDR3 DNA: TGTGCCGGCAGCCGGACAGGGGTCACCGGGGAGCTGTTTTTT.

This clonotype was picked up a small number of times. Given a much more abundant clone one base away, this may be a read error. The chain is built from TRBV20-1 and TRBJ2-3, with 8 bases identical to TRBD2. CDR1 is DFQATT and CDR2 is SNEGSKA in the germline V gene (reference sequence). This CDR3 contains 12 residues. For the CDR3, the DNA is TGCAGCGGAAGCGGGGGTGGAGATACGCAGTATTTT. Translating gives CSGSGGGDTQYF.

This clonotype has more than one count but fewer than ten. This sequence joins TRBV4-2 and TRBJ1-1; D unclear. V was shortened by 4 bases and J by 0 bases, with 12 bases between the two germline ends. The CDR3 sequence is 15 residues long. CDR1 is LGHNA and CDR2 is YNFKEQ in the germline V gene. CDR3 DNA sequence: TGTGCCAGCAGCCGCACCGAGTTCATGAACACTGAAGCTTTCTTT. This translates into CASSRTEFMNTEAFF.

The chain employs TRBV29-1 and TRBJ2-5, with 7 nucleotides matching TRBD2. The J call may not be correct, given that the DNA end is closer to TRBJ2-7. Germline V gene sequence: CDR1 SQVTM, CDR2 ANQGSEA. This CDR3 has 13 amino acids. CDR3: CSVVPSGAYEQYF. DNA of the CDR3: TGCAGCGTTGTTCCTAGCGGCGCTTACGAGCAGTACTTC.

The gene calls are TRBV19 and TRBJ1-4, with TRBD1 matching over 7 bases. CDR1 LNHDA and CDR2 SQIVND come from the germline V gene (reference sequence). The CDR3 covers 14 residues. Trimming took 4 bases from V and 12 from J; bases not matched to a gene: 11. The CDR3 protein is CASSTLDRYWELFF. The CDR3 nucleotides read TGTGCCAGTAGTACCTTGGACAGGTATTGGGAACTGTTTTTT.